Listed below are T cell receptor beta chains from one sample, sequenced in a study of control samples from healthy donors and cancer patients. Clones were read by immunoSEQ multiplex PCR, and TCRdb kept only the in-frame ones, dropping some. The sample holds more than 50,000 clones, just over 90% seen once. The sample consisted of PBMCs. Every receptor here comes from a woman aged 45-59 years with colorectal cancer. Both conserved end residues are part of each CDR3. Fields, in order: V gene, D gene, clone size, J gene, CDR3 protein, CDR3 DNA. A D gene is named only where the DNA matches it firmly. Clone size appears in some rows only: once, few, many, or a class for an expanded clone.

>TRBV27|NA|NA|TRBJ2-7
CASSFLARHEQYF
TGTGCCAGCAGTTTCCTGGCTCGGCACGAGCAGTACTTC
>TRBV6-6|TRBD1|NA|TRBJ1-6
CASSYYRGADNSPLHF
TGTGCCAGCAGTTACTACAGGGGCGCGGATAATTCACCCCTCCACTTT
>TRBV3-1/TRBV3-2|NA|NA|TRBJ1-2
CASSQGLGNYGYTF
TGTGCCAGCAGCCAAGGTCTGGGGAACTATGGCTACACCTTC
>TRBV2|NA|NA|TRBJ1-4
CASHPRTGEKLFF
TGTGCCAGCCACCCTAGGACGGGGGAAAAACTGTTTTTT
>TRBV19|NA|NA|TRBJ2-4
CASSMGAAKNIQYF
TGTGCCAGTAGTATGGGGGCAGCCAAAAACATTCAGTACTTC
>TRBV6-6|TRBD1|NA|TRBJ1-3
CASPRTGCNSGNTIYF
TGTGCCAGCCCGAGGACAGGGTGTAACTCTGGAAACACCATATATTTT
>TRBV2|TRBD2|NA|TRBJ2-1
CASSDGGGDLPKEFF
TGTGCCAGCAGTGACGGCGGGGGGGACCTCCCTAAGGAGTTCTTC
>TRBV18|TRBD1|NA|TRBJ2-7
CASSPASGQGYEQYF
TGTGCCAGCTCACCAGCGTCGGGACAGGGTTACGAGCAGTACTTC
>TRBV7-6|NA|NA|TRBJ1-4
CASSLIVRGQTNEKLFF
TGTGCCAGCAGCTTAATTGTACGGGGACAAACTAATGAAAAACTGTTTTTT
>TRBV27|NA|NA|TRBJ2-7
CASSLSPLLDYEQYF
TGTGCCAGCAGTTTAAGCCCCCTATTGGACTACGAGCAGTACTTC
>TRBV19|NA|NA|TRBJ2-3
CASSIKRERSTQYF
TGTGCCAGTAGTATAAAACGCGAAAGAAGTACGCAGTATTTT
>TRBV27|NA|NA|TRBJ2-2
CASSLTRGTGELFF
TGTGCCAGCAGTTTAACCAGGGGCACCGGGGAGCTGTTTTTT
>TRBV27|TRBD1|NA|TRBJ2-1
CASSFVAGGAGGREQFF
TGTGCCAGCAGTTTTGTGGCAGGGGGCGCCGGGGGCCGAGAGCAGTTCTTC
>TRBV7-3|TRBD2|NA|TRBJ2-1
CASSSRTSGYNEQFF
TGTGCCAGCAGTTCCCGGACTAGCGGCTACAATGAGCAGTTCTTC
>TRBV15|NA|NA|TRBJ2-5
CATSRMSGETQYF
TGTGCCACCAGCAGAATGTCAGGAGAGACCCAGTACTTC
>TRBV5-6|TRBD2|NA|TRBJ2-6
CASSLARGGTGANVLTF
TGTGCCAGCAGCTTGGCCCGGGGGGGCACTGGGGCCAACGTCCTGACTTTC
>TRBV5-1|NA|NA|TRBJ1-6
CASSLVGSGANSPLHF
TGCGCCAGCAGCTTGGTAGGGTCAGGCGCTAATTCACCCCTCCACTTT
>TRBV9|NA|NA|TRBJ1-1
CASSPRPGDGTEAFF
TGTGCCAGCAGCCCCCGCCCAGGGGATGGGACTGAAGCTTTCTTT
>TRBV7-9|NA|NA|TRBJ2-1
CASSLARAKYNEQFF
TGTGCCAGCAGCTTAGCGCGGGCCAAATACAATGAGCAGTTCTTC
>TRBV19|NA|few|TRBJ1-5
CASSISGGQPQHF
TGTGCCAGTAGTATTTCCGGAGGTCAGCCCCAGCATTTT
>TRBV29-1|NA|NA|TRBJ2-7
CSVVKGLYEQYF
TGCAGCGTTGTCAAGGGGCTCTACGAGCAGTACTTC
>TRBV6-1|NA|once|TRBJ1-6
CASSEARGGDSPLHF
TGTGCCAGCAGTGAAGCCCGAGGGGGGGATTCACCCCTCCACTTT
>TRBV7-8|TRBD1|once|TRBJ1-2
CASSLQGYYGYTF
TGTGCCAGCAGCCTACAGGGGTACTATGGCTACACCTTC
>TRBV19|TRBD1|NA|TRBJ1-3
CARRQGGNTIYF
TGTGCGCGCCGACAGGGGGGAAACACCATATATTTT
>TRBV2|NA|NA|TRBJ2-2
CASRQGPNTGELFF
TGTGCCAGCAGGCAGGGCCCGAACACCGGGGAGCTGTTTTTT
>TRBV5-4|NA|NA|TRBJ1-2
CASSLRPGGYTF
TGTGCCAGCAGCTTAAGGCCTGGCGGCTACACCTTC
>TRBV30|NA|NA|TRBJ1-2
CAWSRGKSDFSGYTF
TGTGCCTGGAGTAGAGGGAAATCCGACTTTTCGGGCTACACCTTC
>TRBV24-1|TRBD2|once|TRBJ2-2
CATSDLGLAGGPDGELFF
TGTGCCACCAGTGACCTCGGACTAGCGGGAGGGCCCGACGGGGAGCTGTTTTTT
>TRBV13|NA|NA|TRBJ2-4
CASSLGYDNSPKNIQYF
TGTGCCAGCAGCTTAGGGTATGATAATAGCCCCAAAAACATTCAGTACTTC
>TRBV6-1|TRBD1|once|TRBJ1-1
CASSLGQGFAEAFF
TGTGCCAGCAGCCTGGGACAGGGCTTTGCGGAAGCTTTCTTT
>TRBV29-1|TRBD1|NA|TRBJ2-7
CSVETTGGAEQYF
TGCAGCGTTGAGACGACAGGGGGCGCCGAGCAGTACTTC
>TRBV28|NA|NA|TRBJ1-2
CASRSNYGYTF
TGTGCCAGCAGGAGTAACTATGGCTACACCTTC
>TRBV19|NA|NA|TRBJ2-1
CASSISGLSYNEQFF
TGTGCCAGTAGTATTTCGGGCCTCTCCTACAATGAGCAGTTCTTC
>TRBV28|TRBD2|NA|TRBJ2-5
CASVSSGIQETQYF
TGTGCCAGCGTATCTAGCGGAATACAAGAGACCCAGTACTTC
>TRBV30|TRBD1|NA|TRBJ2-6
CAWSLPGTGVPGANVLTF
TGTGCCTGGAGTCTGCCCGGGACAGGGGTTCCTGGGGCCAACGTCCTGACTTTC
>TRBV19|TRBD1|NA|TRBJ2-5
CASSPVTGGETQYF
TGTGCCAGTAGTCCCGTTACAGGGGGAGAGACCCAGTACTTC
>TRBV6-6|NA|NA|TRBJ1-1
CASSKELSTEAFF
TGTGCCAGCAGCAAAGAACTATCCACTGAAGCTTTCTTT
>TRBV7-3|TRBD1|NA|TRBJ1-2
CASSREGTGAVYGYTF
TGTGCCAGCAGCAGGGAGGGGACAGGGGCGGTCTATGGCTACACCTTC
>TRBV2|TRBD1|once|TRBJ2-3
CASRDRRSTDTQYF
TGTGCCAGCAGGGACAGGCGAAGCACAGATACGCAGTATTTT
>TRBV5-4|TRBD1|NA|TRBJ1-2
CASSELNGQVRGYTF
TGTGCCAGCAGCGAACTAAACGGACAGGTTCGAGGCTACACCTTC
>TRBV27|TRBD2|NA|TRBJ2-7
CASSSGLAGGPSYEQYF
TGTGCCAGCAGTTCGGGACTAGCGGGAGGTCCCTCCTACGAGCAGTACTTC
>TRBV6-1|NA|NA|TRBJ2-3
CASSEMVGTGASTDTQYF
TGTGCCAGCAGTGAAATGGTCGGGACGGGTGCTAGCACAGATACGCAGTATTTT
>TRBV19|TRBD2|NA|TRBJ2-7
CASSIGSLAGSYEQYF
TGTGCCAGTAGTATAGGTTCGCTAGCGGGATCCTACGAGCAGTACTTC
>TRBV2|TRBD1|NA|TRBJ2-5
CASTLTGGETQYF
TGTGCCAGCACCTTGACAGGGGGGGAGACCCAGTACTTC
>TRBV5-8|NA|NA|TRBJ1-4
CASSLVSQTNEKLFF
TGTGCCAGCAGCTTGGTCTCACAGACTAATGAAAAACTGTTTTTT
>TRBV18|NA|NA|TRBJ2-1
CASSPVTSSYNEQFF
TGTGCCAGCTCACCTGTGACAAGCTCCTACAATGAGCAGTTCTTC
>TRBV18|NA|NA|TRBJ1-1
CASSPRRENSNTEAFF
TGTGCCAGCTCACCTCGTCGGGAGAATTCGAACACTGAAGCTTTCTTT
>TRBV9|NA|NA|TRBJ1-2
CASSSLDRMNVLMVGYTF
TGTGCCAGCAGCTCTTTGGACAGAATGAATGTACTTATGGTCGGCTACACCTTC
>TRBV2|TRBD1|NA|TRBJ1-3
CASSQQGRNTIYF
TGTGCCAGCAGCCAACAGGGGAGGAACACCATATATTTT
>TRBV3-1/TRBV3-2|TRBD1|NA|TRBJ2-5
CASSQDLAGGYGETQYF
TGTGCCAGCAGCCAAGATTTGGCAGGGGGCTATGGAGAGACCCAGTACTTC
>TRBV2|NA|NA|TRBJ2-4
CASSESIAKNIQYF
TGTGCCAGCAGTGAAAGTATAGCCAAAAACATTCAGTACTTC
>TRBV21-1|NA|once|TRBJ1-5
CASSKTPELDRGLSNQPQHF
TGTGCCAGCAGCAAAACCCCCGAACTAGACAGGGGGCTGAGCAATCAGCCCCAGCATTTT
>TRBV27|NA|NA|TRBJ2-1
CASSRGRSSYNEQFF
TGTGCCAGCAGCCGAGGACGGAGCTCCTACAATGAGCAGTTCTTC
>TRBV7-3|TRBD2|NA|TRBJ2-1
CASSSTSGPNEQFF
TGTGCCAGCAGCTCGACTAGCGGTCCCAATGAGCAGTTCTTC
>TRBV9|NA|NA|TRBJ2-5
CASSVASGVGQETQYF
TGTGCCAGCAGCGTAGCATCCGGGGTAGGACAAGAGACCCAGTACTTC
>TRBV6-5|NA|NA|TRBJ2-5
CASSYSGLFGETQYF
TGTGCCAGCAGTTACTCTGGACTTTTTGGGGAGACCCAGTACTTC
>TRBV5-5|NA|NA|TRBJ1-2
CASSLKIAGNAGGYTF
TGTGCCAGCAGCTTGAAAATAGCGGGGAATGCCGGCGGCTACACCTTC